The 17 T cell receptor beta chains below were found in one sample sequenced in a study of blood T cell repertoires in COVID-19. The protocol was immunoSEQ multiplex PCR, while the TCRdb copy is restricted to in-frame clones and leaves out a portion. The sample has 35,000 to 45,000 clones, nearly 90% seen once. Material: peripheral blood. Source of these receptors: a middle-aged man with active COVID-19.

This chain links TRBV28 with TRBJ1-5; no clear D gene. The germline V and J ends were trimmed by 6 bases and 3 bases, with 12 bases remaining between them. From germline, CDR1 is MDHEN and CDR2 SYDVKM. This CDR3 is 14 amino acids long. CDR3 bases: TGTGCCAGCAGACCAGCGGTCCTCAATCAGCCCCAGCATTTT. Its translation is CASRPAVLNQPQHF.

The chain links TRBV13 to TRBJ2-4; 9 bases line up with TRBD2. The CDR3 length is 13 residues. The V segment lost 7 bases and the J segment 8 bases; nucleotides outside the gene matches: 6. Looked up from germline, CDR1 is PRHDT and CDR2 is FYEKMQ (reference sequence). CDR3 nucleotides: TGTGCCAGCACCTCGCGGGGGGGCGACATTCAGTACTTC. It specifies CASTSRGGDIQYF.

The chain recombines TRBV10-1 with TRBJ2-1, with D perhaps TRBD2 (6 bases). The CDR3 loop spans 14 amino acids. Trimming took off 3 bases at V and 7 bases at J, with 13 bases between the two ends. Per the germline V gene, CDR1 is WNHNN and CDR2 is SYGVQD (reference sequence). This CDR3 is CASSDVGGGNEQFF. DNA for the CDR3: TGCGCCAGCAGTGACGTCGGGGGTGGTAATGAGCAGTTCTTC.

The rearrangement links TRBV5-6 to TRBJ2-5; 10 bases line up with TRBD2. Germline CDR1 reads SGHDT; CDR2 reads YYEEEE. The V and J ends lost 2 bases and 1 base, in that order; junction bases with no gene match: 8. The CDR3 runs to 17 residues. Here the CDR3 reads CASSFRRTSGVQETQYF. CDR3 DNA: TGTGCCAGCAGCTTCCGAAGAACTAGCGGGGTCCAAGAGACCCAGTACTTC.

The chain carries TRBV24-1 and TRBJ2-5; D is ambiguous. Germline V gene lookup returns CDR1 KGHDR and CDR2 SFDVKD. The CDR3 is 15 amino acids. The V end was cut by 4 bases, the J end by 1 base, with 12 bases between. CDR3 nucleotide sequence: TGTGCCACCAGTGAGGCCACATACGCCCAAGAGACCCAGTACTTC. Translating gives CATSEATYAQETQYF.

Here the CDR3 reads CASSFDTEAFF. CDR3 nucleotide sequence: TGTGCCAGCAGTTTCGACACTGAAGCTTTCTTT. V and J are TRBV2 and TRBJ1-1; no clear D. Germline V gene data show CDR1 as SNHLY and CDR2 as FYNNEI. The CDR3 length is 11 residues. The V end lost 5 bases, the J end lost 3 bases, and 4 bases lay between the germline ends.

The rearrangement links TRBV13 to TRBJ1-5, with D tentatively TRBD1 (5 bases). V was shortened by 4 bases and J by 1 base, with 8 bases between the two germline ends. Looked up from germline, CDR1 is PRHDT and CDR2 is FYEKMQ (reference sequence). The CDR3 is 14 amino acids. This chain's CDR3 is CASSSGLSNQPQHF. The CDR3 region has the DNA TGTGCCAGCAGCTCGGGACTAAGCAATCAGCCCCAGCATTTT.

The chain links TRBV7-9 to TRBJ1-1; weak D call: TRBD1 (6 bases). The ends were cut back, 4 bases at V and 6 bases at J, with 15 bases in the middle. Germline CDR1 reads SEHNR; CDR2 reads FQNEAQ (reference sequence). The CDR3 contains 14 residues. This chain's CDR3 is CASSYQQGSSEAFF. The CDR3 DNA is TGTGCCAGCAGCTATCAACAGGGCTCTTCTGAAGCTTTCTTT.

The chain couples TRBV3-1 (or the pseudogene TRBV3-2) to TRBJ2-1, with 7 nucleotides matching TRBD1. Germline assignment: CDR1 LGHDT and CDR2 YNNKEL (reference sequence). The CDR3 sequence is 15 residues long. J lost 1 base, V lost 2 bases, and 2 bases had no gene match. Here the CDR3 reads CASSQPGGSYNEQFF. CDR3 DNA: TGTGCCAGCAGCCAACCAGGGGGTTCCTACAATGAGCAGTTCTTC.

The V and J genes are TRBV5-6 and TRBJ1-1; tentatively, D is TRBD1 (5 bases). Germline CDR1 is SGHDT and CDR2 is YYEEEE. Trimming left V 1 base short and J 6 bases short, with 10 bases between. This CDR3 spans 13 amino acids. In DNA, the CDR3 is TGTGCCAGCAGCTTGTCAGGGCCAGCTGAAGCTTTCTTT. It is translated as CASSLSGPAEAFF.

In DNA, the CDR3 is TGTGCCAGCAGCTTAGACAGGGGTCCCGGGGAGCTGTTTTTT. It translates to CASSLDRGPGELFF. The V and J genes are TRBV7-3 and TRBJ2-2; 8 positions agree with TRBD1. Germline loops: CDR1 SGHTA, CDR2 FQGTGA. This CDR3 has 14 residues. With V trimmed by 2 bases and J by 6 bases, 2 bases remained unmatched.

This clone came up a few times. CDR3 region: CASSLGQVRSTEAFF. CDR3 nucleotide sequence: TGTGCCAGCAGTCTGGGACAGGTTCGAAGTACTGAAGCTTTCTTT. The rearrangement uses TRBV6-2 or TRBV6-3 and TRBJ1-1, with 8 bases that match TRBD1. The V segment lost 5 bases and the J segment 5 bases; nucleotides outside the gene matches: 10. The V gene's germline CDR1 is MNHEY and CDR2 SVGEGT. The CDR3 covers 15 residues.

The chain employs TRBV5-4 and TRBJ2-7; 7 nucleotides agree with TRBD1. With 4 bases clipped from V and 9 bases from J, the junction kept 13 bases outside the gene matches. Germline V lookup: CDR1 SGHNT, CDR2 YYREEE (reference sequence). This CDR3 is 14 amino acids long. The CDR3 region has the DNA TGTGCCAGCAGCACAGCTGACAGGGTAGGCGGGCAGTACTTC. Its protein product is CASSTADRVGGQYF. Filled out from reference TRBV5-4 and TRBJ2-7, the complete variable domain reads ETGVTQSPTHLIKTRGQQVTLRCSSQSGHNTVSWYQQALGQGPQFIFQYYREEENGRGNFPPRFSGLQFPNYSSELNVNALELDDSALYLCASSTADRVGGQYFGPGTRLTVT.

The chain employs TRBV19 and TRBJ1-2; 7 bases align to TRBD1. Germline CDR1 LNHDA, CDR2 SQIVND (reference sequence). The CDR3 is 15 residues long. Trimming at V came to 2 bases and at J to 4 bases, leaving 7 bases not matched to a gene. CDR3 sequence reads: CASSITGAGTYGYTF. Here the CDR3 DNA reads TGTGCCAGTAGTATAACAGGGGCTGGGACCTATGGCTACACCTTC.

The chain joins TRBV7-2 to TRBJ2-7, with D perhaps TRBD1 (8 bases). V lost 5 bases and J 1 base, leaving 15 bases between the germline ends. Germline CDR1 and CDR2: SGHTA and FQGNSA. The CDR3 loop spans 15 amino acids. CDR3: CASSLQGGSSYEQYF. CDR3 coding DNA: TGTGCCAGCAGCCTACAGGGGGGGAGTTCCTACGAGCAGTACTTC. The full variable domain, rest sourced from reference TRBV7-2 and TRBJ2-7, is GAGVSQSPSNKVTEKGKDVELRCDPISGHTALYWYRQSLGQGLEFLIYFQGNSAPDKSGLPSDRFSAERTGGSVSTLTIQRTQQEDSAVYLCASSLQGGSSYEQYFGPGTRLTVT.

V is TRBV28 and J is TRBJ1-1; D gene unclear. The CDR3 has 11 residues. Between the trimmed V and J ends, which lost 1 base and 7 bases, there was a span of 4 bases. The germline gives CDR1 MDHEN, CDR2 SYDVKM. CDR3 coding DNA: TGTGCCAGCAGTTTATACGGTGAAGCTTTCTTT. This gives the protein CASSLYGEAFF.

The chain carries TRBV7-3 and TRBJ2-1; 7 bases fit TRBD2. The V gene's germline CDR1 is SGHTA and CDR2 FQGTGA. This CDR3 has 17 residues. V was clipped by 5 bases and J by 1 base; unmatched bases: 11. The CDR3 protein is CASSHAGSSGSYNEQFF. Written as DNA, the CDR3 is TGTGCCAGCAGCCACGCTGGTAGTAGCGGGTCCTACAATGAGCAGTTCTTC.